Listed below are T cell receptor beta chains from one sample, sequenced in a study of blood T cells in healthy people across ages. TCRdb passed the 5' RACE reads through MiXCR, listing each CDR3 protein once. This table holds 850,000 to 1,300,000 distinct CDR3 sequences, 45% found once. Sequencing used blood. Source of these receptors: a woman aged 55-69 years in good health. Both conserved end residues are part of each CDR3. The D gene is left open where the match is weak. Expanded clones are given a class, and other clones once, few, many or no size at all.

>TRBJ1-5|NA|TRBV4-1|few
TGCGCCAGCAGCCAAGGGTCGGCAGTGGGTCAGCCCCAGCATTTT
CASSQGSAVGQPQHF
>TRBJ1-2|TRBD1|TRBV7-9|few
TGTGCCAGCAGCTCGGGGACAGGGATTTTCTATGGCTACACCTTC
CASSSGTGIFYGYTF
>TRBJ2-2|NA|TRBV24-1|NA
TGTGCCACCAGTGATTATACCGGGGAGCTGTTTTTT
CATSDYTGELFF
>TRBJ2-7|TRBD2|TRBV10-3|NA
TGTGCCATCTCCGAGCGGGAATCCGTTTACGAGCAGTACTTC
CAISERESVYEQYF
>TRBJ2-5|NA|TRBV5-4|NA
TGTGCCAGCAGCCGCCCAGGGATAGGCGATCAAGAGACCCAGTACTTC
CASSRPGIGDQETQYF
>TRBJ2-7|NA|TRBV12-3/TRBV12-4|NA
TGTGCCAGCACCTTTTGGACCCACGAGCAGTACTTC
CASTFWTHEQYF
>TRBJ1-1|TRBD1|TRBV10-3|NA
TGTGCCATCAGTGCGGGACAGGGAGACACTGAAGCTTTCTTT
CAISAGQGDTEAFF
>TRBJ2-1|TRBD1|TRBV27|NA
TGTGCCAGCAGTTCCCTAACAGGGGGCGGTAGGTACAATGAGCAGTTCTTC
CASSSLTGGGRYNEQFF
>TRBJ2-7|NA|TRBV5-5|NA
TGTGCCAGCACTGAATATCCCGTCGGCTCCTACGAGCAGTACTTC
CASTEYPVGSYEQYF
>TRBJ2-7|NA|TRBV27|few
TGTGCCAGCAGTGCAGACAACTACTACGAGCAGTACTTC
CASSADNYYEQYF
>TRBJ2-5|TRBD2|TRBV13|NA
TGTGCCAGCAGCTGGGGGGGGAAGGAGACCCAGTACTTC
CASSWGGKETQYF
>TRBJ1-2|NA|TRBV11-2|NA
TGTGCCAGCAGCTTTAGACAGACCAACTACACCTTC
CASSFRQTNYTF
>TRBJ2-5|NA|TRBV20-1|NA
TGCAGTGCCCCCCCTGCCCGTGGTTTACGGCAAGAGACCCAGTACTTC
CSAPPARGLRQETQYF
>TRBJ2-7|NA|TRBV7-3|NA
TGTGCCAGCAGCTTAATATCAGGGGTTGGGGAGCAGTACTTC
CASSLISGVGEQYF
>TRBJ1-2|TRBD1|TRBV5-5|NA
TGTGCCAGCAGCCTTTGGGACAGTAACTATGGCTACACCTTC
CASSLWDSNYGYTF
>TRBJ2-3|NA|TRBV7-8|NA
TGTGCCAGCACTAGAGACAGGATTACAGATACGCAGTATTTT
CASTRDRITDTQYF
>TRBJ2-4|TRBD1|TRBV25-1|NA
TGTGCCAGCAGTGAAGGGGACAGGATAGCCAAAAACATTCAGTACTTC
CASSEGDRIAKNIQYF
>TRBJ2-7|TRBD1|TRBV14|NA
TGTGCCAGCAGCCGTGGGGACAGGGCCTACGAGCAGTACTTC
CASSRGDRAYEQYF
>TRBJ2-7|NA|TRBV20-1|few
TGCAGTGCTAGAGATCAAGGGTACGAGCAGTACTTC
CSARDQGYEQYF
>TRBJ1-1|NA|TRBV2|NA
TGTGTATCCCAGGTGAACACTGAAGCTTTCTTT
CVSQVNTEAFF
>TRBJ2-1|NA|TRBV20-1|NA
TGCAGTGCTAGAGATGTAGGGTCCATGGGGAATGAGCAGTTCTTC
CSARDVGSMGNEQFF
>TRBJ2-7|NA|TRBV18|NA
TGTGCCAGCTCACCGGGGCCGGACGAGCAGTACTTC
CASSPGPDEQYF
>TRBJ2-7|NA|TRBV12-3/TRBV12-4|NA
TGTGCCAGCAGGGTTGGAGGAACTAGCTCCTACAATGAGCAGTACTTC
CASRVGGTSSYNEQYF
>TRBJ2-5|NA|TRBV6-5|NA
TGTGCCAGCAGCTCCCTCGTTACGGGATGGCAAGAGACCCAGTACTTC
CASSSLVTGWQETQYF
>TRBJ2-3|NA|TRBV27|NA
TGTGCCAGCAGAAGGGCAGATACGCAGTATTTT
CASRRADTQYF
>TRBJ1-2|NA|TRBV29-1|NA
TGCAGCGTTCAGGTTGGGGACACCAACTGTGGCTACACCTTC
CSVQVGDTNCGYTF
>TRBJ2-1|TRBD2|TRBV7-2|many
TGTGCCAGCAGCTTAGTCCGACTAGCGGTCTACAATGAGCAGTTCTTC
CASSLVRLAVYNEQFF
>TRBJ2-1|TRBD1|TRBV7-6|NA
TGTGCCAGCAGCTCTAGACAGGGGGTTAGTGAGCAGTTCTTC
CASSSRQGVSEQFF
>TRBJ2-4|TRBD2|TRBV6-5|NA
TGTGCCAGCAGTTCTCGGACGACTAGCGGGCCTAACATTCAGTACTTC
CASSSRTTSGPNIQYF
>TRBJ1-2|NA|TRBV20-1|NA
TGCAGTGCTAGAGAAGGAGATGGCTACTATGGCTACACCTTC
CSAREGDGYYGYTF
>TRBJ1-1|NA|TRBV27|few
TGTGCCAGCATGGGAATTGTAATTAGACCGGGCCAGATAAGGGACACTGAAGCTTTCTTT
CASMGIVIRPGQIRDTEAFF
>TRBJ2-1|TRBD2|TRBV18|NA
TGTGCCAGCTCTGCAGCAGGACTAGCGGGATCTGACAATGAGCAGTTCTTC
CASSAAGLAGSDNEQFF
>TRBJ2-7|NA|TRBV15|few
TGTGCCACCAGCAGAGATCGGAGGAATGGGGCAGAGCAGTACTTC
CATSRDRRNGAEQYF
>TRBJ1-6|TRBD1|TRBV12-3/TRBV12-4|NA
TGTGCCAGCAGTATGGGGACAGTTTATAATTCACCCCTCCACTTT
CASSMGTVYNSPLHF